Each of the 23 T cell receptor beta chains below was sequenced from the same sample in a study of blood T cell repertoires in COVID-19. The method was immunoSEQ multiplex PCR; TCRdb's version includes in-frame clones alone and lacks a portion of them. The sample has 350,000 to 400,000 clones, more than 85% seen once. Sequencing was done on a sample of PBMCs or T cells enriched from blood (not recorded which). These receptors originate from a middle-aged woman who had been exposed to COVID-19.

The rearrangement uses TRBV30 and TRBJ2-1, with D uncertain. Between the trimmed V and J ends, which lost 4 bases and 0 bases, there was a span of 7 bases. There are 13 residues in the CDR3. CDR1 GTSNPN and CDR2 SVGIG come from the germline V gene (reference sequence). For the CDR3, the DNA is TGTGCCTGGACGTCGAGCTCCTACAATGAGCAGTTCTTC. It translates to CAWTSSSYNEQFF.

V is TRBV5-6 and J is TRBJ2-2, with 7 bases that match TRBD1. V lost 1 base to trimming and J lost 3 bases; unmatched junction nucleotides: 3. Germline loops: CDR1 SGHDT, CDR2 YYEEEE. The CDR3 has 15 amino acids. The CDR3 sequence: CASSLTGVDTGELFF. The DNA of the CDR3 is TGTGCCAGCAGCTTGACAGGGGTCGACACCGGGGAGCTGTTTTTT.

This chain links TRBV30 with TRBJ1-5; 10 nucleotides agree with TRBD1. V lost 0 bases to trimming and J lost 6 bases; unmatched junction nucleotides: 5. This CDR3 contains 15 residues. Germline V gene data show CDR1 as GTSNPN and CDR2 as SVGIG (reference sequence). CDR3 region: CAWSVEGQGFQPQHF. The CDR3 nucleotides read TGTGCCTGGAGTGTCGAGGGACAGGGGTTTCAGCCCCAGCATTTT.

The chain couples TRBV27 to TRBJ1-2; 8 nucleotides agree with TRBD1. After removal of 6 bases from V and 4 bases from J, the junction contained 7 bases not matched to a gene. Germline V gene data show CDR1 as MNHEY and CDR2 as SMNVEV (reference sequence). The CDR3 loop spans 14 amino acids. The chain's CDR3 is CASRGTGPAYGYTF. DNA of the CDR3: TGTGCCAGCAGGGGGACAGGCCCAGCCTATGGCTACACCTTC.

V gene TRBV19 combines with J gene TRBJ1-3, with TRBD1 identical over 9 bases. Germline trimming cut 5 bases from V and 1 base from J; bases unmatched to any gene: 3. The CDR3 has 15 residues. Germline CDR1 LNHDA, CDR2 SQIVND (reference sequence). CDR3 sequence: CASSRGTGSGNTIYF. Written as DNA, the CDR3 is TGTGCCAGTAGTCGTGGGACAGGGTCTGGAAACACCATATATTTT.

J is TRBJ1-3 and V is TRBV27; 8 bases match TRBD1. This CDR3 region has 15 residues. Germline-derived CDR1 and CDR2 are MNHEY and SMNVEV (reference sequence). V shed 3 bases and J 5 bases; nucleotides not matched to a gene: 6. The CDR3 is CASSFDRTGRNTIYF. The CDR3 bases are TGTGCCAGCAGTTTCGATCGGACAGGGAGAAACACCATATATTTT.

V and J are TRBV29-1 and TRBJ2-3, with TRBD2 matching 9 bases. Germline values: CDR1 SQVTM, CDR2 ANQGSEA. The CDR3 loop spans 13 amino acids. V trimming: 2 bases; J trimming: 5 bases; junction bases outside the gene matches: 2. The CDR3 DNA sequence: TGCAGCGTTGAAACTAGCGGGTTAGATACGCAGTATTTT. Its protein product is CSVETSGLDTQYF.

With respect to this clone: Other DNA sequences in the same sample also yield this CDR3. This chain connects TRBV6-5 to TRBJ1-2; 9 nucleotides line up with TRBD1. Germline CDR1 is MNHEY and CDR2 is SVGAGI. The CDR3 is 13 amino acids. J lost 8 bases, V lost 6 bases, and 7 bases had no gene match. The CDR3 is CASRPQGARGYTF. The CDR3 nucleotides are TGTGCCAGCAGACCACAGGGGGCGCGGGGCTACACCTTC.

This rearrangement joins TRBV5-1 to TRBJ2-5, with 11 bases that match TRBD2. The J segment lost 5 bases and the V segment lost 5 bases, leaving 11 bases of the junction unmatched. Germline CDR1 and CDR2: SGHRS and YFSETQ. The length of the CDR3 is 16 residues. CDR3 loop: CASSLSSGGHRETQYF. In DNA, the CDR3 is TGCGCCAGCAGTCTATCTAGCGGGGGGCACCGGGAGACCCAGTACTTC.

This chain joins TRBV4-1 and TRBJ2-7, with D unresolved. Trimming cost V 4 bases and J 1 base, with 11 bases left between them. CDR1 and CDR2 (germline): MGHRA, YSYEKL. CDR3 length: 14 amino acids. The CDR3 DNA reads as TGCGCCAGCAGCCTGGGTCTGAGGTCCTACGAGCAGTACTTC. Translated, it gives CASSLGLRSYEQYF.

This clone was picked up one time. This chain links TRBV5-4 with TRBJ1-1, with D possibly being TRBD1 (6 bases). The CDR3 is 15 residues long. Trimming shortened V by 0 bases and J by 1 base, and 10 bases separated the two germline ends. Germline values: CDR1 SGHNT, CDR2 YYREEE (reference sequence). For the CDR3, the DNA is TGTGCCAGCAGCTTGGTGGGGGCCGGGAACACTGAAGCTTTCTTT. Its protein product is CASSLVGAGNTEAFF. Full variable domain (remainder filled in from reference TRBV5-4 and TRBJ1-1): ETGVTQSPTHLIKTRGQQVTLRCSSQSGHNTVSWYQQALGQGPQFIFQYYREEENGRGNFPPRFSGLQFPNYSSELNVNALELDDSALYLCASSLVGAGNTEAFFGQGTRLTVV.

The gene calls are TRBV10-1 and TRBJ2-3, with 8 bases fitting TRBD2. This CDR3 contains 15 residues. Germline V lookup: CDR1 WNHNN, CDR2 SYGVQD (reference sequence). After removal of 3 bases from V and 0 bases from J, the junction contained 2 bases not matched to a gene. The CDR3 nucleotides are TGCGCCAGCAGTGACGCTAGCGGGAGCACAGATACGCAGTATTTT. This codes for CASSDASGSTDTQYF.

This chain links TRBV5-4 with TRBJ2-3; maybe TRBD2 (6 bases). Looked up from germline, CDR1 is SGHNT and CDR2 is YYREEE (reference sequence). The CDR3 sequence is 14 residues long. V was pared by 1 base and J by 6 bases, with 12 bases between. The CDR3 sequence: CASSLTREWDTQYF. The CDR3 region has the DNA TGTGCCAGCAGCTTGACGCGGGAATGGGATACGCAGTATTTT.

V and J are TRBV14 and TRBJ1-4, with a tentative D call TRBD1 (5 bases). Germline assignment: CDR1 SGHDN and CDR2 FVKESK. The ends were cut back, 4 bases at V and 10 bases at J, with 10 bases in the middle. The CDR3 covers 12 residues. DNA of the CDR3: TGTGCCAGCAGCCTAAGGGGTGGAAAACTGTTTTTT. It is translated as CASSLRGGKLFF.

The chain couples TRBV25-1 to TRBJ2-5, with D perhaps TRBD2 (5 bases). This CDR3 comprises 13 residues. Per germline, CDR1 MGHDK and CDR2 SYGVNS. Trimming removed 5 bases from V and 5 bases from J, with 12 bases in between. CDR3 coding DNA: TGTGCCAGCAGTCGGTCGGGGTTGGAGACCCAGTACTTC. Protein: CASSRSGLETQYF.

The chain recombines TRBV19 with TRBJ2-1, with 13 positions matching TRBD2. The CDR3 runs to 15 residues. V was pared by 6 bases and J by 10 bases, with 9 bases of the junction left unmatched. Germline loops: CDR1 LNHDA, CDR2 SQIVND (reference sequence). The CDR3 DNA is TGTGCCAGTAGGGAGACTAGCGGGGGGCCGGGAGAGCAGTTCTTC. Its translation is CASRETSGGPGEQFF. The full variable domain, rest sourced from reference TRBV19 and TRBJ2-1, is DGGITQSPKYLFRKEGQNVTLSCEQNLNHDAMYWYRQDPGQGLRLIYYSQIVNDFQKGDIAEGYSVSREKKESFPLTVTSAQKNPTAFYLCASRETSGGPGEQFFGPGTRLTVL.

The V call is TRBV2, the J call TRBJ2-3; D is undetermined. From germline, CDR1 is SNHLY and CDR2 FYNNEI. The CDR3 loop spans 14 amino acids. V lost 1 base to trimming and J lost 5 bases, with 10 bases between them. The CDR3 DNA follows: TGTGCCAGCAGTGAAGTTGGCGGAATAGATACGCAGTATTTT. Encoded protein: CASSEVGGIDTQYF. Full variable domain (remainder filled in from reference TRBV2 and TRBJ2-3): EPEVTQTPSHQVTQMGQEVILRCVPISNHLYFYWYRQILGQKVEFLVSFYNNEISEKSEIFDDQFSVERPDGSNFTLKIRSTKLEDSAMYFCASSEVGGIDTQYFGPGTRLTVL.

The V gene is TRBV3-1 (or the pseudogene TRBV3-2), the J gene TRBJ2-1; D may be TRBD1 (5 bases). This CDR3 comprises 15 residues. Trimming left V 0 bases short and J 7 bases short, with 13 bases between. Germline V gene data show CDR1 as LGHDT and CDR2 as YNNKEL (reference sequence). In DNA, the CDR3 is TGTGCCAGCAGCCAAGATGGTTCCAGGGATAATGAGCAGTTCTTC. Its translation is CASSQDGSRDNEQFF.

The chain couples TRBV4-1 to TRBJ2-5, with 7 bases identical to TRBD1. In germline, CDR1 is MGHRA, CDR2 YSYEKL. This CDR3 is 15 amino acids long. V shed 1 base, J shed 1 base, and the junction held 3 bases outside the gene matches. The CDR3 sequence: CASSQGGQFQETQYF. In DNA form, the CDR3 reads TGCGCCAGCAGCCAAGGGGGACAGTTCCAAGAGACCCAGTACTTC.

The chain recombines TRBV7-9 with TRBJ1-6, with a weak D call TRBD1 (6 bases). Germline CDR1 and CDR2: SEHNR and FQNEAQ (reference sequence). The CDR3 runs to 16 residues. V was cut by 7 bases and J by 0 bases, with 13 bases left in between. CDR3 bases: TGTGCCAGCAACACCCAGGGGAGCTCCTATAATTCACCCCTCCACTTT. As protein: CASNTQGSSYNSPLHF.

This sequence joins TRBV6-1 and TRBJ1-3; 7 bases are shared with TRBD1. The CDR3 runs to 17 residues. CDR1 is MNHNS and CDR2 is SASEGT in the germline V gene. With 4 bases clipped from V and 0 bases from J, the junction kept 9 bases outside the gene matches. Written as DNA, the CDR3 is TGTGCCAGCAGTGCTTTACAGGGGAACCCCTCTGGAAACACCATATATTTT. It is translated as CASSALQGNPSGNTIYF.

The V call is TRBV7-8, the J call TRBJ1-2; 11 bases align to TRBD1. The V gene end was trimmed by 5 bases and the J gene end by 7 bases; junction bases not matched to a gene: 15. The CDR3 spans 17 residues. Germline assignment: CDR1 SGHVS and CDR2 FQNEAQ. CDR3 loop: CASSQTGTGGREGGYTF. The CDR3, as DNA: TGTGCCAGCAGCCAAACCGGGACAGGGGGTCGAGAAGGTGGCTACACCTTC.

V gene TRBV14 combines with J gene TRBJ1-1, with 8 bases matching TRBD1. Germline loops: CDR1 SGHDN, CDR2 FVKESK. The CDR3 length is 14 residues. Losses at the gene ends were 3 bases for V and 10 bases for J; bases not matched to a gene: 10. The CDR3 region has the DNA TGTGCCAGCAGCCACCTTACAGGGGGAAGGGGAGCTTTCTTT. Amino acid sequence: CASSHLTGGRGAFF.